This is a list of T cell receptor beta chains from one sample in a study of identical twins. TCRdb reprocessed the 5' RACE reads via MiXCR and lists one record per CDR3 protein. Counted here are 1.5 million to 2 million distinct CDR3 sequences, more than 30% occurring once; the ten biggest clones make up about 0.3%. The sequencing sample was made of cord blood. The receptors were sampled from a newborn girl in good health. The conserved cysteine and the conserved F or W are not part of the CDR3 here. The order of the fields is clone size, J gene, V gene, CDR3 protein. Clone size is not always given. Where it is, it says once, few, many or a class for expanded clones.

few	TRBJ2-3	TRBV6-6	ASSWVRPGQGADTQY
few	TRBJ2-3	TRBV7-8	ASSLGVEEWGATDTQY
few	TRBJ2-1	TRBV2	ASFEPAGHNEQF
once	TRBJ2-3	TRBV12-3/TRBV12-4	ASRQTRTSGSTDAQY
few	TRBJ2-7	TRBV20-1	SASLGDRHYEQY
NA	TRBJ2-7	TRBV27	ASSLLDRATGEQY
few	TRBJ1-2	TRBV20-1	SAIRQGYGYT
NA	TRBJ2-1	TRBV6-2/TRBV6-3	ASSWDRVNEQF
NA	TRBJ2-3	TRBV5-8	ASSLARAGAPYTQY
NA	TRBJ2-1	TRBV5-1	AGSLGPGRGGYNEQF
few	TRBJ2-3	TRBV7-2	ASSFTVDTQY
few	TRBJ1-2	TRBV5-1	ASSLGCYGYT
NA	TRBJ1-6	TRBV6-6	ASSYSDGGNSPPH
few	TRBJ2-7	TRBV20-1	SASLPQGANEQY
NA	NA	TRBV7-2	ASSLWRGKEYEQY
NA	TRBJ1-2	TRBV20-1	SARRTGAPNYGYT
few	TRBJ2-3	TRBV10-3	AISEGLAGVVTQY
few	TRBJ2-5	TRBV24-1	ATSGEFQETQY
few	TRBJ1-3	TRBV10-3	AISDQGPRNTIY
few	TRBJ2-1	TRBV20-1	SASFWGVEQF
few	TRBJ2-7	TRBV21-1	ASSKKKTGTYEQY
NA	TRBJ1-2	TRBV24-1	ATSDLGQGVHGYT
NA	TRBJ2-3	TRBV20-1	SAAAKERGHTDAQY
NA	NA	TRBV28	ASSSGKHNEQY
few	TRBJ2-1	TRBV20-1	SASFTTLDVQF
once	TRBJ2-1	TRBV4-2	TSSQEFSGRVNDEQF
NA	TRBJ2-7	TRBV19	ASSMGTPRGSYEQY
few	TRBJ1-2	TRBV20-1	SARDRAGNGYT
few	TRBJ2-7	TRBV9	ASSVYSGGSSYEQY
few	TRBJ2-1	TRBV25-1	ASSESSGGGAYNEQF
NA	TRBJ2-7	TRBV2	VSSEGRDATYEQY
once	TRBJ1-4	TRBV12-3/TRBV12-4	ASSLVAGGAANEKLF
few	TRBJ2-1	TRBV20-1	SAHGSPRDSYNEQF
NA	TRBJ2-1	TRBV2	ACRDSGHNEQF
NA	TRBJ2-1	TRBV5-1	ASSQLGTSGGAIIGEQF
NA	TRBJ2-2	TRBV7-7	ASSPLLGTSGFTGELF
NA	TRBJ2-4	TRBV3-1	ASSMGQGANIQY
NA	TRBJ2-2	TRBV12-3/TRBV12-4	ASSLASAGELF
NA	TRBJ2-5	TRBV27	ASSLLLGGERTGGRY
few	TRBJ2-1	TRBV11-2	ASSSIWGGNYNEQF
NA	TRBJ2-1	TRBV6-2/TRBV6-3	ASSWTSGLFNNEQF
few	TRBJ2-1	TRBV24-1	ATSSSGSHEQF
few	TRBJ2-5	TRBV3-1	ASSHGLAGSQETQY
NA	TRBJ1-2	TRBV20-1	SARGLDYGYT
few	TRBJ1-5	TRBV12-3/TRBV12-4	ASSYAKSNQPQH
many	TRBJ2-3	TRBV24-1	ATSDLDPHSTTDTQY
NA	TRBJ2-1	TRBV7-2	ASTDRSSYNEQF